The 17 T cell receptor beta chains in this list originate from one sample, sequenced in a study of cytomegalovirus exposure and HLA in healthy donors. 13 Jbeta primers and 60 Vbeta primers were used for the PCR. Using immunoSEQ multiplex PCR, the repertoire was profiled, and TCRdb retains in-frame clones only, with some absent. Its listing shows roughly 220,000 clones. The material sequenced was PBMCs. These receptors came from a girl aged 2 to 10 in good health and CMV-seropositive.

The CDR3, as DNA: TGTGCCAGCAGCTTGGGACTAGCCCCTTACGAGCAGTACTTC. Its protein product is CASSLGLAPYEQYF. The chain has TRBV11-2 and TRBJ2-5; 9 bases line up with TRBD2. Judging by the DNA end, TRBJ2-7 fits better; the J call may be wrong. This CDR3 is 14 amino acids long. Germline assignment: CDR1 SGHAT and CDR2 FQNNGV.

The gene calls are TRBV5-1 and TRBJ2-7, with D perhaps matching TRBD2 (5 bases). In germline, CDR1 is SGHRS, CDR2 YFSETQ. With 2 bases removed from V and 1 base from J, the gap between germline ends came to 10 bases. The CDR3 spans 14 residues. CDR3 in amino acids: CASSFGGSSYEQYF. CDR3 nucleotides: TGCGCCAGCAGCTTTGGCGGGTCGTCCTACGAGCAGTACTTC.

The CDR3 DNA reads as TGCAGCGCTGGACTAGCTAGGACCGGGGAGCTGTTTTTT. As protein: CSAGLARTGELFF. This sequence joins TRBV29-1 and TRBJ2-2, with 8 bases fitting TRBD2. CDR1 SQVTM and CDR2 ANQGSEA come from the germline V gene. The V gene end was trimmed by 7 bases and the J gene end by 5 bases; junction bases not matched to a gene: 6. The CDR3 spans 13 residues.

This chain uses TRBV6-1 with TRBJ1-5; the match to TRBD1 covers 7 bases. The germline V gene has CDR1 MNHNS and CDR2 SASEGT. J was trimmed by 3 bases and V by 6 bases; bases with no gene match: 5. The CDR3 spans 14 residues. The DNA of the CDR3 is TGTGCCAGCAGCCCACAGGGGTTCAATCAGCCCCAGCATTTT. It yields the protein CASSPQGFNQPQHF.

The chain couples TRBV19 to TRBJ2-7, with D unresolved. V lost 3 bases and J 0 bases, leaving 12 bases between the germline ends. In germline, CDR1 is LNHDA, CDR2 SQIVND (reference sequence). The CDR3 totals 15 residues. This CDR3 reads CASSIPPVDSYEQYF. The CDR3 nucleotides are TGTGCCAGTAGTATCCCCCCGGTAGACTCCTACGAGCAGTACTTC. The variable domain in full, completed from reference TRBV19 and TRBJ2-7, reads DGGITQSPKYLFRKEGQNVTLSCEQNLNHDAMYWYRQDPGQGLRLIYYSQIVNDFQKGDIAEGYSVSREKKESFPLTVTSAQKNPTAFYLCASSIPPVDSYEQYFGPGTRLTVT.

This chain uses TRBV11-1 with TRBJ2-1; TRBD2 aligns across 8 bases. Germline V CDR1 and CDR2: SGHAT, FQDESV (reference sequence). This CDR3 is built from 15 residues. Losses at the gene ends were 3 bases for V and 10 bases for J; bases not matched to a gene: 11. DNA of the CDR3: TGTGCCAGCAGCTTGACCGGGACTAGGGGTGGGGAGCAGTTCTTC. Residues: CASSLTGTRGGEQFF.

The chain combines TRBV27 with TRBJ1-1; no reliable D call. The germline V gene has CDR1 MNHEY and CDR2 SMNVEV (reference sequence). V was cut by 3 bases and J by 8 bases, with 13 bases left in between. The CDR3 has 13 amino acids. CDR3 bases: TGTGCCAGCAGTTTGGTAAGATGGCAGGAAGCTTTCTTT. It yields the protein CASSLVRWQEAFF.

The chain links TRBV28 to TRBJ2-7, with D unclear. Trimming removed 8 bases at V and 3 bases at J, with 11 bases between. Germline CDR1 MDHEN, CDR2 SYDVKM. This CDR3 is 12 amino acids long. DNA of the CDR3: TGTGCCAGCCGAGACGGGTTCTACGAGCAGTACTTC. It encodes CASRDGFYEQYF.

The chain recombines TRBV27 with TRBJ2-7; 13 nucleotides match TRBD2. Germline CDR1 MNHEY, CDR2 SMNVEV (reference sequence). This CDR3 contains 20 residues. Losses at the gene ends were 0 bases for V and 4 bases for J; bases not matched to a gene: 15. CDR3 region: CASSLSGRGTSGAQGYEQYF. DNA of the CDR3: TGTGCCAGCAGTTTATCGGGGAGGGGGACTAGCGGGGCCCAGGGATACGAGCAGTACTTC.

V gene TRBV7-6 combines with J gene TRBJ2-7, with TRBD2 matching over 11 bases. Germline CDR1 is SGHVS and CDR2 is FNYEAQ. The CDR3 consists of 18 residues. V lost 0 bases, J lost 0 bases, and 7 bases stayed unmatched. DNA for the CDR3: TGTGCCAGCAGCTTAGCGGATCTAGCGGGAGGAGGCTCCTACGAGCAGTACTTC. Its translation is CASSLADLAGGGSYEQYF.

The chain is built from TRBV7-5 and TRBJ2-5; the table's D call, TRBD1, was not checked against the DNA. TRBV7-5 is flagged as a pseudogene. The CDR3 is 13 residues long. CDR3 loop: CVRKSGYQETQYF. The CDR3 bases are TGTGTCAGGAAATCAGGGTACCAAGAGACCCAGTACTTC.

In nucleotides, the CDR3 is TGTGCCAGCATCTCCGACTACGAGCAGTACTTC. Translating gives CASISDYEQYF. The rearrangement joins TRBV28 to TRBJ2-5; no definite D call. The J call may be in error: the DNA end matches TRBJ2-7 better. CDR1 and CDR2 (germline): MDHEN, SYDVKM. This CDR3 has 11 residues.

V is TRBV4-1 and J is TRBJ1-1; a possible D gene is TRBD1 (5 bases). The CDR3 runs to 17 residues. The germline CDR1 and CDR2 sequences are MGHRA and YSYEKL. The germline V and J ends were trimmed by 0 bases and 1 base, with 15 bases remaining between them. The CDR3 DNA reads TGCGCCAGCAGCCAAGATCGGCAGGGAAGACGGAACACTGAAGCTTTCTTT. This translates into CASSQDRQGRRNTEAFF.

The rearrangement joins TRBV29-1 to TRBJ1-2, with 9 bases fitting TRBD1. CDR3 size: 18 residues. Germline assignment: CDR1 SQVTM and CDR2 ANQGSEA. V dropped 4 bases and J dropped 6; count of bases not matched to a gene: 21. The CDR3 here is CSVGPGGQGTPWAHGYTF. CDR3 coding DNA: TGCAGCGTTGGCCCAGGGGGACAGGGTACTCCTTGGGCCCATGGCTACACCTTC.

The chain recombines TRBV5-8 with TRBJ2-7, with 8 bases lining up with TRBD1. This CDR3 has 14 residues. V trimming: 0 bases; J trimming: 5 bases; junction bases outside the gene matches: 4. Germline values: CDR1 SGHTS, CDR2 YDEGEE. DNA for the CDR3: TGTGCCAGCAGCTTGGACAGGGGGGCGGACGAGCAGTACTTC. Amino acids: CASSLDRGADEQYF. Full variable domain (outside the CDR3, taken from reference TRBV5-8 and TRBJ2-7): EAGVTQSPTHLIKTRGQQATLRCSPISGHTSVYWYQQALGLGLQFLLWYDEGEERNRGNFPPRFSGRQFPNYSSELNVNALELEDSALYLCASSLDRGADEQYFGPGTRLTVT.

The chain is built from TRBV27 and TRBJ2-3; the match to TRBD2 covers 8 bases. The germline CDR1 and CDR2 sequences are MNHEY and SMNVEV (reference sequence). The CDR3 contains 14 residues. J gave up 3 bases and V 6 bases, and 5 bases lay outside the gene matches. CDR3 DNA: TGTGCCAGCAGAAGACTAGCGACGACAGATACGCAGTATTTT. Protein product: CASRRLATTDTQYF.

V usage is TRBV19 and J usage is TRBJ2-3, with a weak D call TRBD2 (5 bases). V dropped 6 bases and J dropped 6 bases, with 22 bases sitting between them. The CDR3 is 16 residues long. Germline V gene lookup returns CDR1 LNHDA and CDR2 SQIVND (reference sequence). The CDR3 protein is CASSLALDSVTDTQYF. The CDR3 DNA follows: TGTGCCAGTAGCCTCGCCCTAGATAGCGTTACGGATACGCAGTATTTT.